This entry is about one T cell receptor (beta chain). Measured with immunoSEQ multiplex PCR; TCRdb has only the in-frame clones, and not every one. This table has 66,000 or so clones, just over 90% appearing once. The sample belongs to a study of T cells after posttransplantation cyclophosphamide. Germline CDR1 reads SGHAT; CDR2 reads FQNNGV. This CDR3 region has 15 residues. J was trimmed by 4 bases and V by 0 bases; bases with no gene match: 5. The V gene is TRBV11-2, the J gene TRBJ2-7, with 8 positions matching TRBD1. This TCR derives from a woman aged 25 to 39 in good health and a related stem cell transplant donor. Sequencing was performed on PBMCs. The CDR3 bases are TGTGCCAGCAGCTTAGATCCAACAGGGGGTTACGAGCAGTACTTC. It codes for CASSLDPTGGYEQYF. Using reference TRBV11-2 and TRBJ2-7 for the parts outside the CDR3, the full variable domain is EAGVAQSPRYKIIEKRQSVAFWCNPISGHATLYWYQQILGQGPKLLIQFQNNGVVDDSQLPKDRFSAERLKGVDSTLKIQPAKLEDSAVYLCASSLDPTGGYEQYFGPGTRLTVT.